This T cell receptor (beta chain) was sequenced in a study of T cell repertoires in cytomegalovirus infection. Germline V CDR1 and CDR2: LGHNA, YSLEER. The trim removed 0 bases at V and 2 bases at J, leaving 7 bases unmatched. The CDR3 runs to 16 residues. Comments on this clonotype: What it recognizes is unknown.

Overall study results and limits: HLA-C-restricted CMV-specific TCR beta clonotypes prevailed in the ex vivo response. Summed frequency of shared TCR beta families picked out CMV carriers who also had the relevant HLA.

From the reads, TCRdb called clonotypes with MiXCR, one entry per CDR3 protein. The table records 45,000 to 50,000 distinct CDR3 sequences, roughly a fifth of them present only once. The sample consisted of CD8+ T cells from cultured PBMCs, taken from culture after CMV antigen stimulation. This sequence was found in a human donor in good health (CMV status not recorded). Some clones in this sample may be carry-over from other donors' samples. V is TRBV4-3 and J is TRBJ2-7; 7 bases map to TRBD2. In DNA, the CDR3 is TGCGCCAGCAGCCAAGATCAAAACCTAGCGGCCTACGAGCAGTACTTC. This sequence encodes CASSQDQNLAAYEQYF.